This T cell receptor beta chain was recorded in a study of shared clonotypes between healthy human individuals. Study-level points and caveats: Only a few donors were included, so the genetic and exposure-history diversity represented was limited.

Trimming at V came to 8 bases and at J to 7 bases, leaving 8 bases not matched to a gene. Germline loops: CDR1 MNHEY, CDR2 SMNVEV (reference sequence). The CDR3 has 14 amino acids. TCRdb's copy holds only in-frame clones and misses some; the assay was immunoSEQ multiplex PCR. The table shows 2 million to 2.5 million clones, with over 90% occurring only once. A remark on this clone: Its target is unknown.

The rearrangement joins TRBV27 to TRBJ2-1, with TRBD2 matching 10 bases. The source is a man younger than 30 in good health. Some clones in this sample may be carry-over from other donors' samples. The sequenced sample consisted of naive CD4+ T cells from PBMCs. The subset denotes: CD45RA+ positively selected. The CDR3 reads CASHSGRGWNEQFF. The CDR3 DNA follows: TGTGCCAGCCACAGCGGGAGGGGCTGGAATGAGCAGTTCTTC.